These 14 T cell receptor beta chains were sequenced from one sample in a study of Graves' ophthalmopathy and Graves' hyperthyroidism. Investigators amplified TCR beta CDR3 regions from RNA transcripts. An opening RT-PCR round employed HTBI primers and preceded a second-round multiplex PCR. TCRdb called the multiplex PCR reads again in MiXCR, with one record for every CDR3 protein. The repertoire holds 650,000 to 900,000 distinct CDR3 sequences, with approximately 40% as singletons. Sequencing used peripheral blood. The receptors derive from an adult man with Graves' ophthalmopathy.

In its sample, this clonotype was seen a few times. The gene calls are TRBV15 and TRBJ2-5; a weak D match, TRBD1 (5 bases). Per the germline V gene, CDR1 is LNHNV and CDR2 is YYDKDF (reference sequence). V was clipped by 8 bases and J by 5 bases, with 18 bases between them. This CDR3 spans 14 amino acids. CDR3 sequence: CATARTGRVETQYF. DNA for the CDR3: TGTGCCACCGCTCGGACGGGCAGGGTGGAGACCCAGTACTTC.

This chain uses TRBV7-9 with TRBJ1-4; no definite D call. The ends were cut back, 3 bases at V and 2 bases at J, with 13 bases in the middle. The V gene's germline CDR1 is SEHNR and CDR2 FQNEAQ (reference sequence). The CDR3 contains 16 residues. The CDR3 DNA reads TGTGCCAGCAGCTTTATTAAGGGAGGGACTAATGAAAAACTGTTTTTT. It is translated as CASSFIKGGTNEKLFF.

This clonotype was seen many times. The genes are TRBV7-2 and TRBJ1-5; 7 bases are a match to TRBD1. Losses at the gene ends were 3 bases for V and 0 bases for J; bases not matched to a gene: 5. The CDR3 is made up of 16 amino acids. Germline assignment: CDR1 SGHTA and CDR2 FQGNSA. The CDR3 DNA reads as TGTGCCAGCAGCTTGATCCGGGACAGTAGCAATCAGCCCCAGCATTTT. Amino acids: CASSLIRDSSNQPQHF.

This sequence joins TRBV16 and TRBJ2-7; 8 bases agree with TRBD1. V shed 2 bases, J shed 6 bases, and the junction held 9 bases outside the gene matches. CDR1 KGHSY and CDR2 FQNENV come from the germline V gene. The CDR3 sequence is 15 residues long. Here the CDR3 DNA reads TGTGCCAGCAGCCAAGTGCAGGGGGCTTTCGGCGAGCAGTACTTC. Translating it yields CASSQVQGAFGEQYF.

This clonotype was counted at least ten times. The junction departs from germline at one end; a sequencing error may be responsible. CDR3 in DNA: TGTGCCAGCAGTGAAGACAGGGGAAGTCAGCCCCAGCATTTT. The encoded protein is CASSEDRGSQPQHF. The chain combines TRBV24-1 with TRBJ1-5; 8 nucleotides align to TRBD1. The germline V gene has CDR1 KGHDR and CDR2 SFDVKD. The CDR3 has 14 residues.

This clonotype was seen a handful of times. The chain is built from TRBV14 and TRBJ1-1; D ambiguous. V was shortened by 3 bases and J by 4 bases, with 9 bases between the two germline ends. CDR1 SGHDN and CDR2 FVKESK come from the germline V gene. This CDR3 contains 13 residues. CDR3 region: CASSQFEGTEAFF. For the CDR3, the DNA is TGTGCCAGCAGCCAGTTTGAGGGCACTGAAGCTTTCTTT.

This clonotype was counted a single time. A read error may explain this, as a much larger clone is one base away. CDR3 residues: CASGEAGPSGANVLTF. The CDR3 bases are TGCGCCAGCGGGGAGGCAGGACCCTCTGGGGCCAACGTCCTGACTTTC. The V and J genes are TRBV10-2 and TRBJ2-6, with D perhaps TRBD2 (6 bases). The V end lost 8 bases, the J end lost 0 bases, and 14 bases lay between the germline ends. Germline CDR1 reads WSHSY; CDR2 reads SAAADI. The CDR3 has 16 amino acids.

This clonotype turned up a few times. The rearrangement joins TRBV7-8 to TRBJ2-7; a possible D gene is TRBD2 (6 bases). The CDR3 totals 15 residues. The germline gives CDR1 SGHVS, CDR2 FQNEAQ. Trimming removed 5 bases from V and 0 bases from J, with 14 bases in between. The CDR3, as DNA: TGTGCCAGCAGCAAAGCGGGTAAACTCTCCTACGAGCAGTACTTC. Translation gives CASSKAGKLSYEQYF.

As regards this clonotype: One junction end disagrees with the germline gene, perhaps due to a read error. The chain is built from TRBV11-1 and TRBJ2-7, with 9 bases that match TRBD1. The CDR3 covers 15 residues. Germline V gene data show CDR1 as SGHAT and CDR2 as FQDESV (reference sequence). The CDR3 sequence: CVSSRMGQGIDEQYF. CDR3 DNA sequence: TGTGTCAGCAGCCGAATGGGACAGGGAATCGACGAGCAGTACTTC.

Here the CDR3 reads CASRRGTGGLYEQYF. CDR3 nucleotide sequence: TGTGCCAGCAGGAGAGGGACAGGGGGCCTATACGAGCAGTACTTC. The rearrangement links TRBV2 to TRBJ2-7; 12 positions match TRBD1. The germline V gene encodes CDR1 SNHLY and CDR2 FYNNEI. The CDR3 runs 15 residues. V lost 6 bases, J lost 4 bases, and 7 bases stayed unmatched.

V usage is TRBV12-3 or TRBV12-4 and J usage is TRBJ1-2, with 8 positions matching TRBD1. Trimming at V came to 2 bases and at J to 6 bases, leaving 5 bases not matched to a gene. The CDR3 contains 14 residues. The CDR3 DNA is TGTGCCAGCAGTTTAATGGCAGGGGGCCATGGCTACACCTTC. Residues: CASSLMAGGHGYTF.

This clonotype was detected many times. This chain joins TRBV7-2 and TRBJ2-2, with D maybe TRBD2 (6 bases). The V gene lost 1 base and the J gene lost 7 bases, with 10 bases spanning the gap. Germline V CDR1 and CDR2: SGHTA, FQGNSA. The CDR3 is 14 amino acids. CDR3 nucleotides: TGTGCCAGCAGCTTAGTTGGGACTCGCGGGGAGCTGTTTTTT. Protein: CASSLVGTRGELFF.

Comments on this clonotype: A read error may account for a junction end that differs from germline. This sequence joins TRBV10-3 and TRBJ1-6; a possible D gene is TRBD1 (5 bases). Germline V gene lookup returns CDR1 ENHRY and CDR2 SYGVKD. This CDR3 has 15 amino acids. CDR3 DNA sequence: TGTGCCAGCAGTTTCGAAGGGGAATCCATTTCACCCCTCCACTTT. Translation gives CASSFEGESISPLHF.

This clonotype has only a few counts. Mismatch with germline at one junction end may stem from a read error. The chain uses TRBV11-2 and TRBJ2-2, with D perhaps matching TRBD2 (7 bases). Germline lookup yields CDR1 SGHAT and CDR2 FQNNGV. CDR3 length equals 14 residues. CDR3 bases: TGTGCTAGCAGCTTGAGGGGGGGGCCCGGGGAGCTGTTTTTT. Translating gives CASSLRGGPGELFF.